Many counts were recorded for the clone carrying this T cell receptor beta chain. The time point: newly diagnosed GD, antithyroid drugs for less than 3 months. RNA from PBMCs was the source of the TCR library. The sample originates from a study of regulatory T cells in long-lasting Graves disease. The CDR3 is 15 residues long. V dropped 3 bases and J dropped 4; count of bases not matched to a gene: 6. With iRepertoire HTBI primers and Arm-PCR of CDR3 regions, TCR beta libraries were built. TCRdb re-called the multiplex PCR reads through MiXCR, storing one row per CDR3 protein. The data contain hundreds of thousands of distinct CDR3 sequences, around 15% of them singletons. This sample was shared with a second study, whose subject was T cells in Graves' hyperthyroidism and ophthalmopathy.

This TCR was recovered from a woman in her twenties or thirties with Graves disease. Sequencing used peripheral blood mononuclear cells (PBMCs), obtained at new diagnosis, from a patient treated with antithyroid drugs. This chain links TRBV12-3 or TRBV12-4 with TRBJ2-3, with 8 bases fitting TRBD2. The chain's CDR3 is CASSFYGRAADTQYF. The CDR3, as DNA: TGTGCCAGCAGTTTTTACGGGAGGGCCGCAGATACGCAGTATTTT.